One TCR beta chain is described in this entry. Its specificity is not known. For a library built for alpha chains, this beta chain is a stray read; little rests on its size. CDR1 is SGHRS and CDR2 is YFSETQ in the germline V gene. The CDR3 loop spans 15 amino acids. The V end lost 0 bases, the J end lost 1 base, and 8 bases lay between the germline ends. The iRepertoire nested amplicon-rescue multiplex PCR amplified TCR alpha and beta CDR3s from RNA. TCRdb redid the calling of the multiplex PCR reads with MiXCR, one entry per CDR3 protein. This table has some 3,400 distinct CDR3 sequences, 65% to 90% appearing once. The source of the sample is a study of glioma-infiltrating T cells. Overall study findings and caveats: Very few CDR3 sequences were shared between tissue and blood. Gliomas, especially low-grade, showed above-expected tissue-blood divergence; non-neoplastic patients showed below.

This TCR derives from a human donor with low-grade glioma or glioblastoma, undergoing nonglioma brain surgery, or in good health (not recorded which). Sequencing used glioma tissue, nonneoplastic brain tissue, or PBMCs (not recorded which). V usage is TRBV5-1 and J usage is TRBJ2-1; D unresolved. In DNA, the CDR3 is TGCGCCAGCAGCTTGGATCGCGGATCCTACAATGAGCAGTTCTTC. Translating it yields CASSLDRGSYNEQFF.